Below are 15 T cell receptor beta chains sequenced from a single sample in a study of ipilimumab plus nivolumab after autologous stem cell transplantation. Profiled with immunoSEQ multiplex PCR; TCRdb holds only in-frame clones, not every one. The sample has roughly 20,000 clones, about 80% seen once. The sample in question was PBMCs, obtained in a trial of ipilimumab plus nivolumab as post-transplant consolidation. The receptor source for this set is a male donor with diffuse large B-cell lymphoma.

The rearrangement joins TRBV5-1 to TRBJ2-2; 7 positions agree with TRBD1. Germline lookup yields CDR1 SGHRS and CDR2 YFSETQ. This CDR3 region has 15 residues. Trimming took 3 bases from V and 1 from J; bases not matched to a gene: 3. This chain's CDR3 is CASSWGTENTGELFF. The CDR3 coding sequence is TGCGCCAGCAGCTGGGGGACAGAGAACACCGGGGAGCTGTTTTTT.

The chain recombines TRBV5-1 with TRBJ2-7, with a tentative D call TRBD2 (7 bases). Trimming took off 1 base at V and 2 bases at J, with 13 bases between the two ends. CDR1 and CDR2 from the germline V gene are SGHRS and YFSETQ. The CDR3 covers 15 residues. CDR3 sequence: CASSLMGGATYEQYF. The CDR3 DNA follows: TGCGCCAGCAGCTTGATGGGGGGGGCAACCTACGAGCAGTACTTC.

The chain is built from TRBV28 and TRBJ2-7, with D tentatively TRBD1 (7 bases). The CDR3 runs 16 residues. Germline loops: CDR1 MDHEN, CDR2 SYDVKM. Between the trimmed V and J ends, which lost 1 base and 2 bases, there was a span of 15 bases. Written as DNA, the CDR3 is TGTGCCAGCAGTTTATCCGGAGGGGGCGCACCCTACGAGCAGTACTTC. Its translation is CASSLSGGGAPYEQYF.

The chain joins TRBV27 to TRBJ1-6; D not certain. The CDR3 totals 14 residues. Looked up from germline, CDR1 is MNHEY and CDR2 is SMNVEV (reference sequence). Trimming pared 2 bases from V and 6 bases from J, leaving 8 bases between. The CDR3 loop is CASSLIWGNSPLHF. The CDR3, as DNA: TGTGCCAGCAGTTTAATCTGGGGTAATTCACCCCTCCACTTT.

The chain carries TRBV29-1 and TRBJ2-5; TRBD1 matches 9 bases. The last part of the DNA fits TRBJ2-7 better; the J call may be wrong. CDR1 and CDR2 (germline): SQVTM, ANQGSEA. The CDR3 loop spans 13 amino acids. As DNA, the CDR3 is TGCAGCGTTAAGGGACAGGGACCCTACGAGCAGTACTTC. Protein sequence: CSVKGQGPYEQYF.

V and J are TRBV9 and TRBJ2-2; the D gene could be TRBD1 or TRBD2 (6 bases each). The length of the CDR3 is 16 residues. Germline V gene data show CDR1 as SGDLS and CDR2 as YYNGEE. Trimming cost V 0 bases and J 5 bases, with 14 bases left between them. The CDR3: CASSVGWGAETGELFF. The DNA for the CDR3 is TGTGCCAGCAGCGTAGGTTGGGGGGCAGAAACCGGGGAGCTGTTTTTT.

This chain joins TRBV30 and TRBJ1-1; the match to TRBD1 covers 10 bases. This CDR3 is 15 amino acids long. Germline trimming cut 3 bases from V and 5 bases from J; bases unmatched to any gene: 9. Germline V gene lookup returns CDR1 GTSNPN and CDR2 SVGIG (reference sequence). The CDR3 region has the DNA TGTGCCTGGAGCCGAGGGGACAGGGGTGGAACTGAAGCTTTCTTT. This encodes CAWSRGDRGGTEAFF. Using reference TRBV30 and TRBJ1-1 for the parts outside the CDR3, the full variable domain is SQTIHQWPATLVQPVGSPLSLECTVEGTSNPNLYWYRQAAGRGLQLLFYSVGIGQISSEVPQNLSASRPQDRQFILSSKKLLLSDSGFYLCAWSRGDRGGTEAFFGQGTRLTVV.

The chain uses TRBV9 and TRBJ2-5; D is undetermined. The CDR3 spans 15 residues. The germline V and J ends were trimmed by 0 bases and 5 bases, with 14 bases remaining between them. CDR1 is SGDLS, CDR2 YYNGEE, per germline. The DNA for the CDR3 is TGTGCCAGCAGCGTAGGCTGGGCAGCCTCGGAGACCCAGTACTTC. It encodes CASSVGWAASETQYF. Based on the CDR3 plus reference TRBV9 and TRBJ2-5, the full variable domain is DSGVTQTPKHLITATGQRVTLRCSPRSGDLSVYWYQQSLDQGLQFLIQYYNGEERAKGNILERFSAQQFPDLHSELNLSSLELGDSALYFCASSVGWAASETQYFGPGTRLLVL.

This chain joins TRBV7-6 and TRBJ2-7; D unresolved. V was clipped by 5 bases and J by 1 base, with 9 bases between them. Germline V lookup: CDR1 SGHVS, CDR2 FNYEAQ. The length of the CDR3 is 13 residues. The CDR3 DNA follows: TGTGCCAGCAGCCGCACAGAGTCCTACGAGCAGTACTTC. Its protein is CASSRTESYEQYF.

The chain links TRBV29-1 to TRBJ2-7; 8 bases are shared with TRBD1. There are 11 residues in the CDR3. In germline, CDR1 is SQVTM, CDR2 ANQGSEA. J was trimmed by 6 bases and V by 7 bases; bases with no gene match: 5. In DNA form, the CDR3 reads TGCAGCGCGGGACAGGCTGGCGAGCAGTACTTC. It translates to CSAGQAGEQYF.

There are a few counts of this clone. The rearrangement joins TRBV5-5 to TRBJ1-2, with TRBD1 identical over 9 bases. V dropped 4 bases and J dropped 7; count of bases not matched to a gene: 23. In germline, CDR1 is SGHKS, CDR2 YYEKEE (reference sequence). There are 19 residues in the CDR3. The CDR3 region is CASSNTFRDRVNSWAGYTF. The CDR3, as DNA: TGTGCCAGCAGCAATACCTTTAGGGACAGGGTCAATAGCTGGGCTGGCTACACCTTC.

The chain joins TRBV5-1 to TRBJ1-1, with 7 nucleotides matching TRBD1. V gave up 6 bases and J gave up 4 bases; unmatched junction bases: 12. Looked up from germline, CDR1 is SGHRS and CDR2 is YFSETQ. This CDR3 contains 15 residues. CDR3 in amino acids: CASTPLTGFGTEAFF. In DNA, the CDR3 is TGCGCCAGCACCCCCTTGACAGGGTTTGGCACTGAAGCTTTCTTT.

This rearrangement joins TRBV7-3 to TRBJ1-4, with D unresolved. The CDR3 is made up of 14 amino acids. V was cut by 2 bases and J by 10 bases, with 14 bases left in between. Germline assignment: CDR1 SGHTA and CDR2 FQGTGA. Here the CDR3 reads CASSLRVGGGKLFF. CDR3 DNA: TGTGCCAGCAGCTTACGGGTAGGTGGAGGAAAACTGTTTTTT.

The CDR3 region has the DNA TGTGCCAGCAGCCAACGGACAGGGTCAACCTACGAGCAGTACTTC. It encodes CASSQRTGSTYEQYF. The chain recombines TRBV4-2 with TRBJ2-7; TRBD1 matches 8 bases. The germline gives CDR1 LGHNA, CDR2 YNFKEQ. V lost 2 bases and J lost 2; bases outside the gene matches: 5. The CDR3 has 15 residues.

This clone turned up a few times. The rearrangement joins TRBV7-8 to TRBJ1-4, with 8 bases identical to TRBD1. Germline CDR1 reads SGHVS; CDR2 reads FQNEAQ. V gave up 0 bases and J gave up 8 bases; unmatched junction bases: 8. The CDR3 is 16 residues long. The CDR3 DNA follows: TGTGCCAGCAGCTTAGCGCCGGACAGGGTTAGCGAAAAACTGTTTTTT. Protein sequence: CASSLAPDRVSEKLFF. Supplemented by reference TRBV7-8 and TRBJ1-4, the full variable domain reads GAGVSQSPRYKVAKRGQDVALRCDPISGHVSLFWYQQALGQGPEFLTYFQNEAQLDKSGLPSDRFFAERPEGSVSTLKIQRTQQEDSAVYLCASSLAPDRVSEKLFFGSGTQLSVL.